The source of this T cell receptor beta chain is a study of beta chain features in type 1 diabetes. Study-level points and caveats: A moderate, significant TCRB CDR3 shortening appeared in type 1 diabetes across four CD4+ subsets.

Sequencing targeted expressed TCRB transcripts, as all isolated RNA had been reverse transcribed. Sequencing used immunoSEQ multiplex PCR; TCRdb keeps in-frame clones, though not all of them. The sample has roughly 180,000 clones, about 12% seen once. As to this clone: Antigen unknown.

V lost 2 bases, J lost 0 bases, and 4 bases stayed unmatched. This CDR3 has 16 amino acids. Germline V gives CDR1 MNHEY, CDR2 SMNVEV (reference sequence). Isolation of CD4+ naive, central memory, regulatory and stem cell-like memory cells was achieved by sorting via CD45RO/CCR7/CD25/CD127/CD95/CD27. The TCR comes from a woman between 18 and 29 years old in good health. Sequencing used central memory CD4+ T cells from blood. This chain joins TRBV27 and TRBJ2-5, with TRBD2 identical over 9 bases. The CDR3 region has the DNA TGTGCCAGCAGTTTAGTGGCGGGGGGGTACCAAGAGACCCAGTACTTC. This sequence encodes CASSLVAGGYQETQYF.